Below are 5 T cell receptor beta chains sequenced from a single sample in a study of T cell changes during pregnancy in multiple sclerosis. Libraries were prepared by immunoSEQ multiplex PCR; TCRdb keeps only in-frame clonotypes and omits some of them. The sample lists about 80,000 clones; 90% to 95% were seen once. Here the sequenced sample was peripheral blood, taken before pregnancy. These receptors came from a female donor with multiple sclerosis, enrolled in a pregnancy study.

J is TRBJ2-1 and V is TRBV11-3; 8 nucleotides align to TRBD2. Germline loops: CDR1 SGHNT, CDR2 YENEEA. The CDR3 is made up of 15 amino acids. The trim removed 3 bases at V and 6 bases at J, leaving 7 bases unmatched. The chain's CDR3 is CASSFSAGTSNEQFF. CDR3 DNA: TGTGCCAGCAGCTTCAGCGCCGGGACTAGCAATGAGCAGTTCTTC. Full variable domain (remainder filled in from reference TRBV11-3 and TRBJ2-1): EAGVVQSPRYKIIEKKQPVAFWCNPISGHNTLYWYLQNLGQGPELLIRYENEEAVDDSQLPKDRFSAERLKGVDSTLKIQPAELGDSAVYLCASSFSAGTSNEQFFGPGTRLTVL.

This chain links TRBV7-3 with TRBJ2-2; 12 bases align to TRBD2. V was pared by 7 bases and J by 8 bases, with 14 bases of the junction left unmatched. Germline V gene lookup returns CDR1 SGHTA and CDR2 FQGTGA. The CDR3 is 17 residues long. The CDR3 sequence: CASTPGALAGGPGELFF. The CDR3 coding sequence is TGTGCCAGCACTCCCGGTGCCCTAGCGGGGGGGCCTGGGGAGCTGTTTTTT. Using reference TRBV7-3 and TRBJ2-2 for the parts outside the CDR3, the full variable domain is GAGVSQTPSNKVTEKGKYVELRCDPISGHTALYWYRQSLGQGPEFLIYFQGTGAADDSGLPNDRFFAVRPEGSVSTLKIQRTERGDSAVYLCASTPGALAGGPGELFFGEGSRLTVL.

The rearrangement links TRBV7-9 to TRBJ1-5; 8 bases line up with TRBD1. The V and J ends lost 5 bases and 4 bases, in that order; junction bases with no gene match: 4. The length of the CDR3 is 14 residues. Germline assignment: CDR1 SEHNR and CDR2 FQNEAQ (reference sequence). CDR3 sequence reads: CASSPGQGNQPQHF. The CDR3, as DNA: TGTGCCAGCAGCCCAGGACAGGGTAATCAGCCCCAGCATTTT.

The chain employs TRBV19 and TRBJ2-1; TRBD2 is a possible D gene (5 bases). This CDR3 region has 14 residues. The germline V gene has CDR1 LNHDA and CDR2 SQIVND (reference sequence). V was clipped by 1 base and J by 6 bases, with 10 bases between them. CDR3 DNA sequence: TGTGCCAGTAGTATAGCAAGGGAGCCCAATGAGCAGTTCTTC. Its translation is CASSIAREPNEQFF. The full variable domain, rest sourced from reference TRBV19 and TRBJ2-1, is DGGITQSPKYLFRKEGQNVTLSCEQNLNHDAMYWYRQDPGQGLRLIYYSQIVNDFQKGDIAEGYSVSREKKESFPLTVTSAQKNPTAFYLCASSIAREPNEQFFGPGTRLTVL.

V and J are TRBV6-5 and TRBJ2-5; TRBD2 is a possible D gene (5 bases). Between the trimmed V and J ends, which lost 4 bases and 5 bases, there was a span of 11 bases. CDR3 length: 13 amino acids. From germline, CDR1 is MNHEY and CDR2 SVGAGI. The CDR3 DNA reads TGTGCCAGCAGTTCGGGGTGGATGGAGACCCAGTACTTC. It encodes CASSSGWMETQYF.